The 9 T cell receptor beta chains presented below share a single source sample, sequenced in a study of response to subunit inactivated influenza vaccine. In TCRdb, the RT-PCR reads were re-called with MiXCR into one record per CDR3 protein. The table includes about 540,000 distinct CDR3 sequences, roughly a quarter detected once. The same data also contributed to another study, on T cells expressing NK-cell markers. That work states: Scientists made TCR beta cDNA using 5'RACE template switching with UMIs.

Material: CD4+ T cells sorted from PBMCs, obtained 12 days after vaccination. The origin of the receptors is a man in his forties or fifties who received an inactivated influenza vaccine.

This clonotype was counted at least ten times. The chain uses TRBV2 and TRBJ2-3; D is possibly TRBD2 (6 bases). CDR1 is SNHLY, CDR2 FYNNEI, per germline. The V end was cut by 4 bases, the J end by 7 bases, with 27 bases between. This CDR3 has 18 residues. CDR3 DNA: TGTGCCAGCAGTGGGCGTTTTTCAAGCGGGCATGGGGGTAATACGCAGTATTTT. Its translation: CASSGRFSSGHGGNTQYF.

The rearrangement joins TRBV14 to TRBJ2-7; D not certain. This CDR3 spans 15 amino acids. Germline loops: CDR1 SGHDN, CDR2 FVKESK. The V end was cut by 0 bases, the J end by 0 bases, with 9 bases between. CDR3 amino acids: CASSQDWRSSYEQYF. The CDR3 DNA reads as TGTGCCAGCAGCCAAGATTGGCGCAGCTCCTACGAGCAGTACTTC.

The chain combines TRBV3-1 with TRBJ2-1; D is ambiguous. Germline CDR1 reads LGHDT; CDR2 reads YNNKEL (reference sequence). With 0 bases removed from V and 3 bases from J, the gap between germline ends came to 15 bases. The CDR3 consists of 17 residues. Written as DNA, the CDR3 is TGTGCCAGCAGCCAAGAGGCCCTTCGACGTAGCTACAATGAGCAGTTCTTC. This codes for CASSQEALRRSYNEQFF.

This clonotype was seen a handful of times. J is TRBJ2-7 and V is TRBV12-3 or TRBV12-4; the match to TRBD2 covers 7 bases. There are 13 residues in the CDR3. J gave up 5 bases and V 2 bases, and 3 bases lay outside the gene matches. This CDR3 reads CASSLRGSHEQYF. In DNA, the CDR3 is TGTGCCAGCAGTTTACGCGGGAGTCACGAGCAGTACTTC.

This chain connects TRBV6-4 to TRBJ2-3; tentative D call: TRBD2 (5 bases). Germline loops: CDR1 MRHNA, CDR2 SNTAGT. Trimming removed 2 bases at V and 3 bases at J, with 21 bases between. The CDR3 contains 18 residues. The CDR3: CASSDHLGETQATDTQYF. In DNA form, the CDR3 reads TGTGCCAGCAGTGACCACCTGGGAGAGACCCAAGCAACAGATACGCAGTATTTT.

In its sample, this clonotype was seen a few times. This chain joins TRBV2 and TRBJ2-1; D perhaps matches TRBD1 (6 bases). This CDR3 is built from 14 residues. V was pared by 5 bases and J by 2 bases, with 10 bases between. The germline V gene has CDR1 SNHLY and CDR2 FYNNEI. CDR3 in amino acids: CASSQDRTYNEQFF. The CDR3 DNA reads as TGTGCCAGCAGTCAAGACAGGACCTACAATGAGCAGTTCTTC.

This clonotype was counted only a few times. This rearrangement joins TRBV5-1 to TRBJ1-1, with TRBD1 identical over 9 bases. The V gene's germline CDR1 is SGHRS and CDR2 YFSETQ. CDR3 length: 14 amino acids. With 4 bases clipped from V and 5 bases from J, the junction kept 6 bases outside the gene matches. In nucleotides, the CDR3 is TGCGCCAGCAGCCTATCCGGGACAGGGACTGAAGCTTTCTTT. It translates to CASSLSGTGTEAFF.

The chain is built from TRBV12-3 or TRBV12-4 and TRBJ2-1; 9 nucleotides line up with TRBD2. This CDR3 comprises 14 residues. V gave up 6 bases and J gave up 15 bases; unmatched junction bases: 15. The CDR3: CASRVMAGGPGVFF. The CDR3 coding sequence is TGTGCCAGCAGAGTTATGGCGGGGGGGCCTGGAGTGTTCTTC.

The chain carries TRBV10-3 and TRBJ1-5, with no clear D. The V end lost 8 bases, the J end lost 1 base, and 9 bases lay between the germline ends. The CDR3 runs to 13 residues. CDR1 is ENHRY, CDR2 SYGVKD, per germline. CDR3 bases: TGTGCCATCTCCGGGGTAAGCAATCAGCCCCAGCATTTT. This encodes CAISGVSNQPQHF.